This T cell receptor (beta chain) was observed in a study of regulatory T cells in long-lasting Graves disease (dated by TCRdb to the early 2020s). The study in broad terms: Patients with newly diagnosed Graves' disease had been on antithyroid drugs for under 3 months. This study used TCR sequencing and RNA sequencing of peripheral blood to compare persistent Graves' disease patients against newly diagnosed Graves' disease patients. The study took place in China and was registered as a clinical trial. TCR sequencing covered around 13 persistent and roughly 20 newly diagnosed Graves' disease patients, around 35 samples in total.

The time point label for this specimen denotes: newly diagnosed GD, antithyroid drugs for less than 3 months. For both TCR sequencing and RNA sequencing, RNA was extracted from PBMCs using TRIzol. Graves' disease was diagnosed according to American Thyroid Association guidelines. Patients were recruited from an endocrinology department in Xi'an, China. Each patient gave around 9 milliliters of peripheral blood, collected in an EDTA anticoagulant tube. PBMCs were isolated by Ficoll Paque Plus density gradient separation without further T cell sorting. An Agilent 2100 Bioanalyzer and agarose gel were used to assess RNA quality, and a NanoDrop 2000 was used to measure RNA concentration. The library relied on multiplex PCR. Data came from an Illumina HiSeq 4000. iRepertoire HTBI primers and Arm-PCR amplification of CDR3 regions were used to construct TCR beta libraries. PCR products were gel purified before sequencing. On the study's bioinformatics: A total of some 60 TRBV and some 15 TRBJ segments were identified across samples and were used for gene usage analysis of CDR3 amino acid clonotypes. COPE and FqMerger were used to merge filtered high-quality paired reads into contigs. BLAST was used to align contigs to IMGT TRBV, TRBD and TRBJ reference genes, and CDR3 was defined according to IMGT. Highly expanded clones were defined as clonotypes with a frequency above 0.1%. Shannon entropy served as the measure of repertoire diversity, while the Gini coefficient captured V-J evenness. A clonotype was considered public if more than one individual shared it. TCRdb trimmed public reads at Q25 via fastp, called clones via MiXCR and kept in-frame beta chains. Rows are combined by CDR3 protein, so each entry shows the most common genes and DNA. The V and J calls here are based on TCRdb, not the publication. The table for this sample lists hundreds of thousands of distinct CDR3 sequences; around 15% of them were counted only once. About 17% of the sample comes from the top ten.

This clonotype was counted many times. Its binding antigen is unknown. No much larger clone is present one base from it, and per-base qualities are unavailable. General conclusions and limits of the study: The small sample size was acknowledged by the authors as a limitation that may reduce accuracy. Sequencing and analysis were restricted to the TCR beta chain. Only peripheral blood was studied, because thyroid tissue, the primary lesion, was inaccessible. Persistent Graves' disease patients showed lower TCR Shannon entropy and fewer highly expanded clones than newly diagnosed patients, suggesting clonal expansion. More public clonotypes were shared among persistent patients (around 2,600) than among newly diagnosed patients (roughly 1,000).

The same sample was also studied in work on T cells in Graves' hyperthyroidism and ophthalmopathy. Per that second paper: A patient counted as having stable Graves' hyperthyroidism if no progression to ophthalmopathy occurred over 18 months of follow-up. The hyperthyroidism patients were between 18 and 65 years old and newly diagnosed, with a disease duration of less than 2 months. The study excluded patients with uncontrolled infections, other autoimmune diseases, pregnancy or lactation. Diagnoses were based on clinical symptoms, serum thyroxine and TRAb, thyroid ultrasound and orbital computed tomography. The first round of RT-PCR for the TCR CDR3 was performed with the HTBI primer set and the Qiagen OneStep RT-PCR kit. Most expanded thyroid clonotypes (frequency above 0.001) were also detected in blood, a finding suggesting that blood repertoires may reflect thyroid immune responses. In cross-validation, a model built on a 13 V-J signature told ophthalmopathy apart from stable hyperthyroidism with approximately 90% sensitivity and around 81% specificity, and in testing the same model reached 80%/75%. In validation, the model predicted progression to ophthalmopathy with 60% to 71% sensitivity and around 72% specificity, a median of 6.5 months before onset. TCR V-J signatures able to tell the groups apart were searched for in a discovery cohort of 100 patients, of whom 43 had Graves' ophthalmopathy and roughly 59 had stable Graves' hyperthyroidism. Whether ophthalmopathy could be predicted prospectively was tested in an independent validation cohort made up of 18 to 20 hyperthyroidism patients plus 17 patients who later progressed to ophthalmopathy. The approximately 90 discovery patients were randomly split 7:3 into training and test sets. In addition, the study compared T-cell repertoires in thyroid tissue and in blood from several Graves' hyperthyroidism patients. Following sampling, methimazole starting at 30 mg daily was given to hyperthyroidism patients, and high-dose intravenous methylprednisolone was given to ophthalmopathy patients. The libraries were constructed in a second round of multiplex PCR and then size-selected and purified. Sequencing of the libraries was done on an Illumina HiSeq2000 using paired-end 100 bp reads. SOAPnuke was used to process the raw data, throwing out any read that contained adapters or uncalled bases, had a mean Phred below 15, or lacked an exact constant-primer or identifier match. COPE v1.2.5 was used to merge high-quality paired reads, and clonotypes were defined as unique nucleotide sequences. MiTCR v1.1 was used to align the clonotypes against IMGT TRBV, TRBD and TRBJ reference segments. Analysis was restricted to V-J combinations with a frequency above 0.0001, which covered 98% to 99.2% of repertoires. A TCS score was defined as the ratio of F50 (clonal expansion) to E x V (chaos), with BLOSUM62-based TCRdist applied between CDR3 peptides within each V-J. Welch's t-statistics and random forest reduced 450 to 600 V-J features to fewer than 15, which were used in a naive Bayes classifier (R e1071). No statistical method was used to fix the sample size in advance, and group allocation was not hidden from the investigators. According to the paper, TCR Vbeta CDR3 sequencing was carried out on roughly 130 peripheral blood samples, which came from under 50 ophthalmopathy, fewer than 80 hyperthyroidism and 17 progressor patients.

The source was peripheral blood mononuclear cells (PBMCs), collected at new diagnosis, from a patient treated with antithyroid drugs. The origin of this receptor is a woman in her twenties or thirties with Graves disease. Donor details come from another sample of the same person, matched by shared clones.

This receptor has the CDR3 CASLPGQGANEQFF. The DNA sequence is as follows: TGTGCCAGCCTACCGGGACAGGGGGCCAATGAGCAGTTCTTC. Recombination linked TRBV3-1 to TRBJ2-1; 12 bases in the middle match TRBD1. Taken from cysteine to phenylalanine, the CDR3 has 14 residues. The DNA shown is the 42-base CDR3, in frame from base 1. From V the trimming removes 8 bases and from J it removes 6 bases, while the gene matches leave 5 bases of the junction unaccounted for. The germline V gene (reference sequence) gives CDR1 as LGHDT and CDR2 as YNNKEL.